The 8 T cell receptor beta chains presented below share a single source sample, sequenced in a study of shared clonotypes between healthy human individuals. Clones were sequenced by immunoSEQ multiplex PCR, and TCRdb holds only the in-frame ones, with some missing. The sample has over 2 million clones, 85% to 95% seen once. The sample taken for sequencing was naive CD4+ T cells sorted from blood. Sample subset: CD45RA+ positively selected. Receptor source: a man aged 18-30 years in good health.

The genes are TRBV7-3 and TRBJ1-1; D is perhaps TRBD1 (6 bases). V lost 5 bases to trimming and J lost 11 bases, with 21 bases between them. The germline V gene encodes CDR1 SGHTA and CDR2 FQGTGA. The CDR3 totals 14 residues. In nucleotides, the CDR3 is TGTGCCAGCAGCCCGGGTCTTTCAGGGGATATGGCTTTCTTT. Translated, it gives CASSPGLSGDMAFF.

This clone was recorded only once. The rearrangement uses TRBV5-1 and TRBJ1-4; TRBD1 might be the D (6 bases). The CDR3 totals 14 residues. The V gene's germline CDR1 is SGHRS and CDR2 YFSETQ. The V end was cut by 3 bases, the J end by 7 bases, with 13 bases between. This CDR3 is CASSSQGSGEKLFF. CDR3 DNA: TGCGCCAGCAGCTCACAGGGAAGTGGTGAAAAACTGTTTTTT.

The chain has TRBV20-1 and TRBJ2-5; 7 nucleotides align to TRBD2. The germline gives CDR1 DFQATT, CDR2 SNEGSKA (reference sequence). This CDR3 has 11 residues. The CDR3 coding sequence is TGCGATGCCGAAAGGGAGGGGACCCAGTACTTC. Translating it yields CDAEREGTQYF.

The V call is TRBV19, the J call TRBJ2-2; 9 nucleotides line up with TRBD2. The CDR3 consists of 19 residues. The germline gives CDR1 LNHDA, CDR2 SQIVND (reference sequence). The J segment lost 3 bases and the V segment lost 5 bases, leaving 16 bases of the junction unmatched. CDR3 protein: CASSSPLGSGGPDTGELFF. As DNA, the CDR3 is TGTGCCAGTAGTTCCCCACTCGGGAGCGGGGGGCCGGACACCGGGGAGCTGTTTTTT.

This chain connects TRBV5-1 to TRBJ2-5; D unclear. V was cut by 0 bases and J by 5 bases, with 11 bases left in between. The CDR3 sequence is 14 residues long. The germline gives CDR1 SGHRS, CDR2 YFSETQ. The DNA of the CDR3 is TGCGCCAGCAGCTTGGGGTATGGGGTGGAGACCCAGTACTTC. Its protein product is CASSLGYGVETQYF. The full variable domain, in which reference TRBV5-1 and TRBJ2-5 provide the parts outside the CDR3, is KAGVTQTPRYLIKTRGQQVTLSCSPISGHRSVSWYQQTPGQGLQFLFEYFSETQRNKGNFPGRFSGRQFSNSRSEMNVSTLELGDSALYLCASSLGYGVETQYFGPGTRLLVL.

J is TRBJ2-2 and V is TRBV10-3; 12 positions match TRBD1. With V trimmed by 0 bases and J by 5 bases, 4 bases remained unmatched. Germline assignment: CDR1 ENHRY and CDR2 SYGVKD. This CDR3 has 17 residues. CDR3 residues: CAISESGQGALTGELFF. CDR3 nucleotides: TGTGCCATCAGTGAGTCGGGACAGGGGGCGCTTACCGGGGAGCTGTTTTTT.

About this clone itself: This specimen includes other DNA sequences encoding the same CDR3. The chain employs TRBV11-2 and TRBJ2-7; no clear D gene. The CDR3 consists of 11 residues. With 8 bases removed from V and 0 bases from J, the gap between germline ends came to 5 bases. Germline V gene data show CDR1 as SGHAT and CDR2 as FQNNGV. DNA for the CDR3: TGTGCCAGCTCCCCCTCCTACGAGCAGTACTTC. The encoded protein is CASSPSYEQYF.

The chain joins TRBV10-2 to TRBJ2-1, with 8 bases matching TRBD2. This CDR3 spans 16 amino acids. The germline gives CDR1 WSHSY, CDR2 SAAADI. With V trimmed by 0 bases and J by 8 bases, 9 bases remained unmatched. The CDR3, as DNA: TGCGCCAGCAGTGAGTCTGCGGGAGGAACTAGGGATGAGCAGTTCTTC. Its translation is CASSESAGGTRDEQFF.